These T cell receptor beta chains were read from a single sample in a study of beta chain features in type 1 diabetes. Repertoires were generated with immunoSEQ multiplex PCR, while TCRdb's copy carries only in-frame clones and drops some. The sample includes around 250,000 clones, 11% to 15% of them seen just once. Sequenced material: naive CD4+ T cells from blood. The receptors shown here come from a man between 25 and 39 years old with type 1 diabetes. Both conserved end residues are part of each CDR3. The D gene is left open where the match is weak. A row's size may be missing; if present it is once, few, many or a size class.

D: NA; J: TRBJ1-5; size: NA; V: TRBV2; DNA: TGTGCCAGCAGACTTAATCAGCCCCAGCATTTT; CDR3: CASRLNQPQHF
D: TRBD1; J: TRBJ1-2; size: NA; V: TRBV7-2; DNA: TGTGCCAGCAGCTCTACAGGGGACGGCTACACCTTC; CDR3: CASSSTGDGYTF
D: TRBD2; J: TRBJ2-1; size: NA; V: TRBV5-1; DNA: TGCGCCAGCAGCTTGGTAGCGGGAGTCCTGAATGAGCAGTTCTTC; CDR3: CASSLVAGVLNEQFF
D: NA; J: TRBJ2-5; size: few; V: TRBV7-2; DNA: TGTGCCAGCACCACGGGGGTGTGGGAGACCCAGTACTTC; CDR3: CASTTGVWETQYF
D: NA; J: TRBJ2-3; size: few; V: TRBV11-2; DNA: TGTGCCAGCAGCTTGGGGGCGCGCACAGATACGCAGTATTTT; CDR3: CASSLGARTDTQYF
D: NA; J: TRBJ2-5; size: NA; V: TRBV18; DNA: TGTGCCAGCTCACCAGAGGGCCCGGCCAGGGGGACCCAGTACTTC; CDR3: CASSPEGPARGTQYF
D: TRBD1; J: TRBJ2-7; size: NA; V: TRBV5-4; DNA: TGTGCCAGCAGCTCCGGACAGGGGCGTACCTACGAGCAGTACTTC; CDR3: CASSSGQGRTYEQYF
D: NA; J: TRBJ2-1; size: few; V: TRBV5-1; DNA: TGCGCCAGCAGCTTGGGAGATTCCTACAATGAGCAGTTCTTC; CDR3: CASSLGDSYNEQFF
D: TRBD2; J: TRBJ2-7; size: few; V: TRBV6-1; DNA: TGTGCCAGCAGCGGTTTGCGGGGGGCCCTCGAGCAGTACTTC; CDR3: CASSGLRGALEQYF
D: NA; J: TRBJ1-5; size: NA; V: TRBV2; DNA: TGTGCCAGCAGACAACAGGGAGAAGGGCCCCAGCATTTT; CDR3: CASRQQGEGPQHF
D: TRBD1; J: TRBJ1-2; size: NA; V: TRBV11-2; DNA: TGTGCCAGCAGCTTAGCCTCCGGACAGGGTGGGGGTGGCTACACCTTC; CDR3: CASSLASGQGGGGYTF
D: NA; J: TRBJ2-1; size: few; V: TRBV30; DNA: TGTGCCTGGAGTGGGACAACTACCTACAATGAGCAGTTCTTC; CDR3: CAWSGTTTYNEQFF
D: NA; J: TRBJ2-5; size: NA; V: TRBV5-1; DNA: TGCGCCAGCAGCTGGCGGGACAGTCAAGAGACCCAGTACTTC; CDR3: CASSWRDSQETQYF
D: TRBD1; J: TRBJ2-3; size: NA; V: TRBV18; DNA: TGTGCCAGCTCATATACGAACAGGGGCGGCACAGATACGCAGTATTTT; CDR3: CASSYTNRGGTDTQYF
D: NA; J: TRBJ1-1; size: NA; V: TRBV10-1; DNA: TGCGCCAGCAGTGCTGGACAGAACACTGAAGCTTTCTTT; CDR3: CASSAGQNTEAFF
D: NA; J: TRBJ2-2; size: NA; V: TRBV4-1; DNA: TGCGCCAGCAGCCAAGAGGCGGGAAACACCGGGGAGCTGTTTTTT; CDR3: CASSQEAGNTGELFF
D: TRBD2; J: TRBJ2-3; size: NA; V: TRBV29-1; DNA: TGCAGCGTCCGAGCGGGAGTGAGAGATACGCAGTATTTT; CDR3: CSVRAGVRDTQYF
D: NA; J: TRBJ2-1; size: NA; V: TRBV5-1; DNA: TGCGCCAGCAGCTTTGGCGGGGCCAAAACCTACAATGAGCAGTTCTTC; CDR3: CASSFGGAKTYNEQFF
D: TRBD1; J: TRBJ1-6; size: NA; V: TRBV30; DNA: TGTGCCTGGAGCGGACAGGGGAATTCACCCCTCCACTTT; CDR3: CAWSGQGNSPLHF
D: NA; J: TRBJ1-2; size: few; V: TRBV7-9; DNA: TGTGCCAGCAGCTTCGACACCAACGGCTACACCTTC; CDR3: CASSFDTNGYTF
D: NA; J: TRBJ2-7; size: NA; V: TRBV6-1; DNA: TGTGCCAGCAGTGAGGACTGGGGGGGGCTGGGACAGCAGTACTTC; CDR3: CASSEDWGGLGQQYF
D: TRBD1; J: TRBJ2-3; size: NA; V: TRBV13; DNA: TGTGCCAGCAGTCATATTAAAGGACAGGGACTGTCAGATACGCAGTATTTT; CDR3: CASSHIKGQGLSDTQYF